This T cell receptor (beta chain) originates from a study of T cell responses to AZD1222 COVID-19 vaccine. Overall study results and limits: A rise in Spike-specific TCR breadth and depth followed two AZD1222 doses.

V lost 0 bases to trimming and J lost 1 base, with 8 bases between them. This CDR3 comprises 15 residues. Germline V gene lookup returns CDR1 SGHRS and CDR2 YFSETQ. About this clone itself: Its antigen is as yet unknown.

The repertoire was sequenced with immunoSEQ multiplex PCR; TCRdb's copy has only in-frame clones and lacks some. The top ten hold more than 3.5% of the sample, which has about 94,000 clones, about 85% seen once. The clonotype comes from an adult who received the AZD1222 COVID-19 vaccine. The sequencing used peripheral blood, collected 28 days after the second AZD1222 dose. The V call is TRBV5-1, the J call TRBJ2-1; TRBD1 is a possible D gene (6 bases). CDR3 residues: CASSLEGVSYNEQFF. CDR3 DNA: TGCGCCAGCAGCTTGGAGGGGGTATCCTACAATGAGCAGTTCTTC. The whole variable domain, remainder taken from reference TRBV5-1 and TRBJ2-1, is KAGVTQTPRYLIKTRGQQVTLSCSPISGHRSVSWYQQTPGQGLQFLFEYFSETQRNKGNFPGRFSGRQFSNSRSEMNVSTLELGDSALYLCASSLEGVSYNEQFFGPGTRLTVL.